This TCR beta chain originates from a study of T cell responses to AZD1222 COVID-19 vaccine. Points from the study as a whole: It was only a handful of AZD1222 recipients who were seropositive at baseline. As reported, nearly half of all spike-specific TCRs target variant regions that are unmutated.

This CDR3 has 11 amino acids. The V gene lost 3 bases and the J gene lost 5 bases, with 5 bases spanning the gap. Points on this clone: As yet, its antigen is unknown.

Only in-frame clones appear in the TCRdb table, and some are missing; sequencing was by immunoSEQ multiplex PCR. The table records 90,000 to 120,000 clones, nearly 90% of them present only once. V gene TRBV12-3 or TRBV12-4 combines with J gene TRBJ2-7; no reliable D call. The sequence derives from an adult who received the AZD1222 COVID-19 vaccine. The specimen was peripheral blood, collected 28 days after the second AZD1222 dose. The CDR3 reads CASSLVDEQYF. DNA of the CDR3: TGTGCCAGCAGTTTGGTGGACGAGCAGTACTTC.